The TCR beta chain under discussion was sequenced for a study of T-cell memory formation after mild COVID-19 (dated by TCRdb to the early 2020s). With regard to the full study: TCR sequence clusters from the two donors were found to be largely donor specific. Two young, previously healthy adult volunteers, one female and one male, were included in the cohort. Longitudinal TCRalpha and TCRbeta repertoire sequencing tracked T-cell clones expanding and contracting after mild COVID-19 in a couple of donors.

Sequencer: Illumina NovaSeq 6000. cDNA libraries for TCRalpha and TCRbeta were prepared by 5'RACE using constant-segment primers, with sample barcodes and unique molecular identifiers added. RNA was extracted from every sample with Trizol reagent. Library amplification was performed in two PCR steps, and a second sample barcode and Illumina TruSeq adapters were introduced in the second step. Sequencing of the libraries was done on an Illumina NovaSeq, producing 2 x 150 bp paired-end reads. Processing in the source paper ran as follows. With migec v1.2.7, reads were demultiplexed and then collapsed into UMI-guided consensus sequences. Using mixcr v2.1.11, the UMI consensuses were aligned to TRA and TRB V and J templates and assembled into clonotypes. A clonotype was counted as expanded or contracted only if both edgeR and NoisET called the change significant, with noise models trained on biological replicates. For edgeR calls, a false discovery rate-adjusted p below 0.01 and a log2 fold-change threshold of 1 were applied. PCA with hierarchical clustering of max-normalized trajectories of the 1000 most abundant clonotypes was used as exploratory dynamics analysis. Separately sequenced CD4+ and CD8+ repertoires were used to assign a CD4 or CD8 phenotype to each responding clone. Starting from the raw public reads, TCRdb applied fastp trimming at Q25, assembled clones with MiXCR and retained in-frame beta chains. CDR3 protein sequences are deduplicated, and each keeps its most common genes and DNA. The V and J calls and clone size come from TCRdb's table, not from the authors' own analysis. Here the sample has 450,000 to 700,000 distinct CDR3 sequences; about a sixth occur a single time. Of the sample, around 11% falls within the top ten clones.

As to this clonotype: Its antigen is unknown. Qualities for individual bases were not recorded, and no much larger clone is one base off.

General conclusions and limits of the study: The second-wave clones that peaked on day 37 were not confirmed to be SARS-CoV-2 specific. The study covered only a couple of mild cases, and larger cohorts including severe cases with pre-infection samples were considered necessary. Contracting CD4+ clones were located mainly in the CM and EM memory subsets, whereas CD8+ clones were found to be enriched in EMRA. Some responding clones were detected in pre-infection memory, suggesting pre-existing cross-reactive memory T cells joined the SARS-CoV-2 response. Clones contracting from day 15 to 85 had balanced CD4/CD8 phenotypes, while a second wave expanding from day 15 to 37 was biased towards CD4+.

PBMCs were isolated by Ficoll-Paque density gradient centrifugation. The CDR1 and CDR2 encoded by the germline V gene are MGHRA and YSYEKL. The CDR3 has 14 amino acids, counting the end cysteine and phenylalanine. Of all the DNA, just the CDR3 is kept, 42 bases in frame from base 1. V is clipped by 2 bases and J by 6 bases, and the sequence between their germline boundaries is 13 bases long. Material: PBMCs or a T cell subset sorted from them (not recorded which). The source of this sequence is an adult woman who had mild COVID-19 (a few samples of this study predate the infection). The sample titles of this study are shuffled in the database, so cell type and time point are left out; the donor was told from shared clones. Recombination linked TRBV4-1 to TRBJ1-2; the best D guess is TRBD1, with 6 bases matching. CDR3 loop: CASSQTGTPNGYTF. The sequenced DNA is TGCGCCAGCAGCCAAACCGGGACACCCAATGGCTACACCTTC.